These 5 T cell receptor beta chains were all obtained from the same sample, sequenced in a study of blood T cell repertoires in COVID-19. Some clones are missing from TCRdb's copy, which holds only in-frame ones; the method was immunoSEQ multiplex PCR. The data contain over 130,000 clones, over 60% of them singletons. Sequencing was performed on PBMCs or T cells enriched from blood (not recorded which). The receptors shown here come from a woman in her fifties or sixties who had recovered from COVID-19.

The chain links TRBV5-6 to TRBJ1-6, with D hard to call. The germline V gene has CDR1 SGHDT and CDR2 YYEEEE. The CDR3 totals 14 residues. V was cut by 3 bases and J by 5 bases, with 9 bases left in between. In DNA, the CDR3 is TGTGCCAGCAGCTATGGCAGGCATAATTCACCCCTCCACTTT. The encoded protein is CASSYGRHNSPLHF.

This clone was seen more than once but under ten times. Other DNA sequences in this specimen translate into the identical CDR3. The chain couples TRBV7-9 to TRBJ1-3; D is undetermined. Trimming cost V 0 bases and J 0 bases, with 9 bases left between them. The CDR3 is 16 amino acids. Germline-derived CDR1 and CDR2 are SEHNR and FQNEAQ (reference sequence). The CDR3 nucleotides read TGTGCCAGCAGCTTAGCGGGCTCTTACTCTGGAAACACCATATATTTT. Protein product: CASSLAGSYSGNTIYF.

CDR3 DNA sequence: TGCAGTGCTGGTCAGGGAGGGGGCTACACCTTC. Its protein is CSAGQGGGYTF. This chain uses TRBV20-1 with TRBJ1-2; perhaps TRBD1 as D (5 bases). This CDR3 comprises 11 residues. Germline CDR1 reads DFQATT; CDR2 reads SNEGSKA (reference sequence). The ends were cut back, 5 bases at V and 8 bases at J, with 12 bases in the middle.

Here the CDR3 reads CASSMLEGPQHF. For the CDR3, the DNA is TGTGCCAGCTCCATGTTAGAGGGCCCCCAGCATTTT. The chain has TRBV7-9 and TRBJ1-5; no firm D call. The CDR3 length is 12 residues. The V and J ends lost 8 bases and 10 bases respectively, with 15 bases between them. CDR1 and CDR2 from the germline V gene are SEHNR and FQNEAQ (reference sequence).

The gene calls are TRBV23-1 and TRBJ1-5, with 8 bases lining up with TRBD1. TRBV23-1 is recorded as an ORF, its role being uncertain. This CDR3 is built from 14 residues. The V gene end was trimmed by 8 bases and the J gene end by 2 bases; junction bases not matched to a gene: 5. The CDR3 DNA reads as TGCGCCAGCCGTTCGGACAGGGGCAATCAGCCCCAGCATTTT. It is translated as CASRSDRGNQPQHF.